The source of this T cell receptor (beta chain) is a study of OX40 agonist ivuxolimab in advanced cancers. In germline, CDR1 is LGHNA, CDR2 YSLEER. V lost 1 base and J lost 0, with 15 bases in between. The CDR3 runs to 18 residues. The table came from immunoSEQ multiplex PCR; TCRdb's copy has only in-frame clones and leaves some out. The table has approximately 40,000 clones, approximately 81% seen once; the top ten hold roughly 16%. The sequencing here drew on CD4+ or CD8+ T cells sorted from blood, taken in a trial of the OX40 agonist ivuxolimab. The TCR sequence derives from an adult with an advanced solid tumor such as melanoma, head and neck, liver or kidney cancer. This chain joins TRBV4-3 and TRBJ1-4, with D possibly TRBD1 on 5 matching bases. This CDR3 is CASSQGPGLRPTNEKLFF. The DNA of the CDR3 is TGCGCCAGCAGCCAAGGGCCGGGACTTCGACCAACTAATGAAAAACTGTTTTTT.